The rows below give T cell receptor beta chains drawn from one sample of a study of Ad26.COV2.S vaccination and SARS-CoV-2 variants. The method was immunoSEQ multiplex PCR; TCRdb's version includes in-frame clones alone and lacks a portion of them. The table shows 380,000 or so clones, with about 89% occurring only once. The sample was peripheral blood, taken in a trial of Ad26.COV2.S vaccine versus placebo. The receptors were gathered from a person between 18 and 65 years old who received the Ad26.COV2.S COVID-19 vaccine or a placebo. CDR3s include the opening cysteine and the closing phenylalanine or tryptophan. A D gene is named only where the DNA matches it firmly. Clone size appears in some rows only: once, few, many, or a class for an expanded clone.

d_gene: -; v_gene: TRBV30; j_gene: TRBJ2-1; abundance: once; CDR3aa: CAWSVVGEQFF; CDR3nt: TGTGCCTGGAGTGTAGTGGGTGAGCAGTTCTTC
d_gene: TRBD1; v_gene: TRBV29-1; j_gene: TRBJ1-2; abundance: -; CDR3aa: CSVSGGDGYTF; CDR3nt: TGCAGCGTTTCAGGGGGCGATGGCTACACCTTC
d_gene: -; v_gene: TRBV10-2; j_gene: TRBJ2-2; abundance: -; CDR3aa: CASSYGNTGELFF; CDR3nt: TGCGCCAGCAGTTACGGGAACACCGGGGAGCTGTTTTTT
d_gene: TRBD2; v_gene: TRBV7-9; j_gene: TRBJ2-4; abundance: -; CDR3aa: CASRVIAGTSGSRHIQYF; CDR3nt: TGTGCCAGCAGGGTAATCGCCGGGACTAGCGGGAGTCGTCACATTCAGTACTTC
d_gene: TRBD1; v_gene: TRBV5-4; j_gene: TRBJ2-4; abundance: -; CDR3aa: CASSFPGQGLAKNIQYF; CDR3nt: TGTGCCAGCAGTTTCCCGGGACAGGGCTTGGCCAAAAACATTCAGTACTTC
d_gene: -; v_gene: TRBV18; j_gene: TRBJ2-7; abundance: -; CDR3aa: CASRLSGGLTYEQYF; CDR3nt: TGTGCCAGCCGCTTATCCGGGGGGCTTACCTACGAGCAGTACTTC
d_gene: -; v_gene: TRBV5-5; j_gene: TRBJ1-1; abundance: -; CDR3aa: CASSLGQFTEAFF; CDR3nt: TGTGCCAGCAGCTTGGGACAATTCACTGAAGCTTTCTTT
d_gene: TRBD1; v_gene: TRBV27; j_gene: TRBJ1-5; abundance: -; CDR3aa: CASSRQGNYQPQHF; CDR3nt: TGTGCCAGCAGTCGACAGGGGAACTATCAGCCCCAGCATTTT
d_gene: TRBD1; v_gene: TRBV18; j_gene: TRBJ1-6; abundance: -; CDR3aa: CASSPAGGQNSPLHF; CDR3nt: TGTGCCAGCTCACCGGCAGGGGGCCAAAACTCACCCCTCCACTTT
d_gene: -; v_gene: TRBV2; j_gene: TRBJ1-2; abundance: few; CDR3aa: CASSEPGYYGYTF; CDR3nt: TGTGCCAGCAGTGAACCGGGATACTATGGCTACACCTTC
d_gene: TRBD2; v_gene: TRBV7-9; j_gene: TRBJ2-1; abundance: -; CDR3aa: CASSATGTSGSFFF; CDR3nt: TGTGCCAGCAGCGCTACCGGGACTAGCGGGAGTTTTTTCTTC
d_gene: TRBD2; v_gene: TRBV7-8; j_gene: TRBJ2-7; abundance: few; CDR3aa: CASSRGVATSGTTYEQYF; CDR3nt: TGTGCCAGCAGCCGGGGCGTGGCGACTAGCGGAACGACCTACGAGCAGTACTTC
d_gene: TRBD2; v_gene: TRBV2; j_gene: TRBJ2-7; abundance: -; CDR3aa: CASRLAGGSYEQYF; CDR3nt: TGTGCCAGCAGGCTAGCGGGGGGCTCCTACGAGCAGTACTTC
d_gene: -; v_gene: TRBV7-2; j_gene: TRBJ2-5; abundance: -; CDR3aa: CASSLLGQETQYF; CDR3nt: TGTGCCAGCAGCCTACTGGGCCAAGAGACCCAGTACTTC
d_gene: -; v_gene: TRBV24-1; j_gene: TRBJ1-1; abundance: -; CDR3aa: CATRNSGTHTEAFF; CDR3nt: TGTGCCACCAGGAACTCCGGGACGCACACTGAAGCTTTCTTT
d_gene: TRBD1; v_gene: TRBV29-1; j_gene: TRBJ2-7; abundance: -; CDR3aa: CSVYDRGQQYF; CDR3nt: TGCAGCGTTTACGACAGGGGTCAACAGTACTTC
d_gene: TRBD1; v_gene: TRBV7-9; j_gene: TRBJ1-6; abundance: -; CDR3aa: CASSLGQGHSPLHF; CDR3nt: TGTGCCAGCAGCTTAGGACAGGGTCATTCACCCCTCCACTTT
d_gene: -; v_gene: TRBV6-6; j_gene: TRBJ2-7; abundance: once; CDR3aa: CASSWTVYEQYF; CDR3nt: TGTGCCAGCAGTTGGACAGTCTACGAGCAGTACTTC
d_gene: -; v_gene: TRBV5-1; j_gene: TRBJ1-1; abundance: -; CDR3aa: CASSLVVNTEAFF; CDR3nt: TGCGCCAGCAGCTTGGTAGTGAACACTGAAGCTTTCTTT
d_gene: -; v_gene: TRBV29-1; j_gene: TRBJ2-7; abundance: -; CDR3aa: CSVETSSSSYEQYF; CDR3nt: TGCAGCGTTGAAACCAGCTCTAGCTCCTACGAGCAGTACTTC
d_gene: -; v_gene: TRBV7-9; j_gene: TRBJ1-4; abundance: -; CDR3aa: CASSLAGGKSEKLFF; CDR3nt: TGTGCCAGCAGCTTAGCGGGGGGCAAGTCTGAAAAACTGTTTTTT
d_gene: TRBD1; v_gene: TRBV30; j_gene: TRBJ2-7; abundance: -; CDR3aa: CAWSVIGQGVDEQYF; CDR3nt: TGTGCCTGGAGTGTAATTGGACAGGGAGTCGACGAGCAGTACTTC